This T cell receptor (beta chain) was found in a study of identifying expanded T cells in peripheral blood (dated by TCRdb to the late 2010s). Study-level background: Technical replicates were generated by sequencing separate aliquots of the same genomic DNA pool, and four replicates were compared pairwise.

For this clone: Its target antigen remains unknown. Base qualities are not provided; no much larger clone lies one nucleotide away.

The immunoSEQ Assay, which uses bias-controlled multiplex PCR amplification of genomic DNA, was used to profile TCRbeta CDR3 regions. From the authors' description of their analysis: The absolute abundance of each unique TCRbeta CDR3 region was quantified after sequences were collapsed and filtered. Differential abundance was tested with two models: a binomial (Fisher-equivalent) model and a beta-binomial model that adds time-dependent variance fitted from healthy donors. Clones with fewer than 5 combined templates were removed, and differential abundance was called for clones with a Benjamini-Hochberg FDR below 0.01. Beta-binomial variance was modeled as a function of total template count across the two samples using the form v = (b*log(k)+a)^2. In its TCRdb copy, this immuneACCESS table keeps in-frame sequences only and misses some clones. Where compared with another copy, unresolved V genes explain less than half of these, and the others have no known cause. V and J calls and clone size are given by that table; D and trimming were obtained from the DNA. For this sample there are 85,000 to 90,000 clones; more than 75% appear just once. The ten largest account for around 5.2% of the sample.

V lost 6 bases and J lost 7 bases; the stretch between them is 7 bases long. As encoded in the germline V gene, CDR1 is MNHNS while CDR2 is SASEGT. Including cysteine and phenylalanine, the CDR3 has 12 amino acids. Only the CDR3 part of the read is kept: 36 bases, read in frame from the first base. No immune events, such as infections, were documented for the healthy donors during the collection period. Healthy-donor blood repertoires served as a training cohort to calibrate time-dependent variance in a beta-binomial model of T-cell clone differential abundance. There were roughly 10 healthy donors in the training cohort, of whom 3 were female and 7 were male. The donors were between roughly 25 and 70 years old, with an average age of about 45 years. Whole blood, obtained from a commercial supplier, was collected from each healthy donor at three time points spaced approximately two weeks apart. For immunosequencing, genomic DNA was extracted from unsorted whole blood.

The paper as a whole reports these results and caveats: In all healthy donors, the variance in clone template counts between samples taken two weeks apart rose significantly as total template count increased. Between technical replicates the binomial model flagged about 1.2 differentially abundant clones, whereas over about 2 weeks the binomial model flagged about 15 and over approximately four weeks around 18. Across all healthy-donor time intervals, the beta-binomial model significantly lowered both the number of clones called differentially abundant and the false-positive rate. The authors expected that biological variance in healthy repertoires might rise further over much longer intervals, such as months to years.

Sequencing was performed on blood. The receptor chain draws on TRBV6-1 and TRBJ1-6; possibly the D gene is TRBD1, per 5 matching bases. The clonotype originates from a person aged 18 to 70 in good health. The DNA sequence is TGTGCCAGCAGGCAGGGAAATTCACCCCTCCACTTT. Translation gives CASRQGNSPLHF.